This entry concerns a single T cell receptor beta chain. The data were taken from a study of blood T cell repertoires in COVID-19. This table comes from immunoSEQ multiplex PCR, and its TCRdb copy is limited to in-frame clones, with some not included. The sample shows about 220,000 clones, 80% to 85% of them seen only once. The V gene lost 6 bases and the J gene lost 5 bases, with 16 bases spanning the gap. CDR1 and CDR2 (germline): MNHEY, SVGAGI. The CDR3 length is 14 residues. The chain employs TRBV6-5 and TRBJ1-1; maybe TRBD1 (5 bases). Sequenced: peripheral blood. The TCR was taken from a woman aged 80 or older with COVID-19, enrolled during active disease. The CDR3 nucleotides read TGTGCCAGCAGCCAGAGGCAGGGTATGACTGAAGCTTTCTTT. Its translation: CASSQRQGMTEAFF.